Listed here are 16 T cell receptor beta chains from one sample, sequenced in a study of monozygotic twins with inflammatory bowel disease. TCRdb reprocessed the 5' RACE reads, with one entry per CDR3 protein and no DNA. The ten most abundant clones cover around 1.5% of a sample with around 230,000 distinct CDR3 sequences. Sequencing was done on a sample of blood. These receptor sequences come from a human donor with ulcerative colitis or Crohn's disease, or a healthy co-twin of an affected twin (not recorded which).

The rearrangement links TRBV4-1 to TRBJ2-7; TCRdb's assignment of TRBD1 cannot be checked, as there is no DNA. The germline CDR1 and CDR2 sequences are MGHRA and YSYEKL. This CDR3 is 15 amino acids long. Here the CDR3 reads CASSQGTGVIYEQYF.

The V gene is TRBV20-1, the J gene TRBJ2-1; the TCRdb D gene call, TRBD2, has no DNA to confirm it. In germline, CDR1 is DFQATT, CDR2 SNEGSKA (reference sequence). The CDR3 consists of 18 residues. The CDR3 sequence: CSALRTSGDNPGRSEQFF.

CDR3 protein: CASSFNRGRSDGYTF. This chain uses TRBV5-1 with TRBJ1-2; TCRdb picks TRBD1, but there is no DNA to check that call. The CDR3 has 15 residues. The V gene's germline CDR1 is SGHRS and CDR2 YFSETQ.

The rearrangement links TRBV5-1 to TRBJ2-1; TCRdb's D call, TRBD1, is unchecked because there is no DNA. The V gene's germline CDR1 is SGHRS and CDR2 YFSETQ. The CDR3 covers 14 residues. The CDR3 protein is CASSLGQGGNEQFF.

The chain recombines TRBV29-1 with TRBJ2-3; as DNA is missing, the TRBD2 call by TCRdb cannot be tested. This CDR3 contains 14 residues. Germline V gives CDR1 SQVTM, CDR2 ANQGSEA. The CDR3: CSASRGEPTDTQYF.

The chain joins TRBV12-3 or TRBV12-4 to TRBJ1-1. The CDR3 has 14 residues. This CDR3 is CASSLLQINTEAFF.

This chain links TRBV10-3 with TRBJ2-4; TCRdb names TRBD1, which stays unverified in the absence of DNA. This CDR3 has 15 residues. Germline V gene lookup returns CDR1 ENHRY and CDR2 SYGVKD. Here the CDR3 reads CAISDGDRRLNIQHF.

This sequence joins TRBV7-9 and TRBJ1-2; as DNA is missing, the TRBD1 call by TCRdb cannot be tested. Germline V gene data show CDR1 as SEHNR and CDR2 as FQNEAQ (reference sequence). The CDR3 is made up of 14 amino acids. CDR3 sequence: CASRPTTGGWSYTF.

The rearrangement links TRBV27 to TRBJ2-2; lacking DNA, the TRBD2 call made by TCRdb goes unchecked. CDR1 MNHEY and CDR2 SMNVEV come from the germline V gene (reference sequence). The CDR3 runs to 14 residues. The CDR3 here is CASSISRVSGELFF.

This chain joins TRBV20-1 and TRBJ1-1; TCRdb reports TRBD1, a call that lacks DNA to check it against. Looked up from germline, CDR1 is DFQATT and CDR2 is SNEGSKA (reference sequence). There are 12 residues in the CDR3. The CDR3: CSARQGNTEAFF.

The J gene is TRBJ1-6, the V gene TRBV20-1. The germline V gene has CDR1 DFQATT and CDR2 SNEGSKA (reference sequence). This CDR3 has 13 residues. This chain's CDR3 is CSAVTPYNSPLHF.

The chain is built from TRBV10-3 and TRBJ1-6. CDR3 length: 17 residues. Germline lookup yields CDR1 ENHRY and CDR2 SYGVKD. The chain's CDR3 is CAISEAGPSSYNSPLHF.

The chain links TRBV20-1 to TRBJ2-7; without DNA, the TCRdb call of TRBD1 cannot be checked. Per the germline V gene, CDR1 is DFQATT and CDR2 is SNEGSKA (reference sequence). This CDR3 has 15 amino acids. The CDR3 protein is CSASGQGQATYEQYF.

The chain couples TRBV6-2 or TRBV6-3 to TRBJ1-1. The germline CDR1 and CDR2 sequences are MNHEY and SVGEGT. The CDR3 has 16 residues. The chain's CDR3 is CASSSPFRGRSTEAFF.

The chain couples TRBV15 to TRBJ1-4. The CDR3 is 16 residues long. Germline V CDR1 and CDR2: LNHNV, YYDKDF (reference sequence). The CDR3: CATSRGHQATNEKLFF.

The J gene is TRBJ2-2, the V gene TRBV5-4; TCRdb indicates TRBD1, and absent DNA this call remains unverified. Germline assignment: CDR1 SGHNT and CDR2 YYREEE (reference sequence). The CDR3 is 17 residues long. CDR3 in amino acids: CASSSRLGGSNTGELFF.